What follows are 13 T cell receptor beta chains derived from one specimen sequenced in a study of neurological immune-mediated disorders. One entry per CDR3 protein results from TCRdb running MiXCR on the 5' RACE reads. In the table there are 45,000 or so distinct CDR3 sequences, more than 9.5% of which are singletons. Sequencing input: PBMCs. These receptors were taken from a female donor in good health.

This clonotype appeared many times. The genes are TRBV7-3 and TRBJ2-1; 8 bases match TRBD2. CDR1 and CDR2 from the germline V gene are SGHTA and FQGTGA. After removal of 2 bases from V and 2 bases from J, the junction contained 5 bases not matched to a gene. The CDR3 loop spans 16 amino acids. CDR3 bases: TGTGCCAGCAGCTTAGGGAGCGGGGGTACCTACAATGAGCAGTTCTTC. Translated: CASSLGSGGTYNEQFF.

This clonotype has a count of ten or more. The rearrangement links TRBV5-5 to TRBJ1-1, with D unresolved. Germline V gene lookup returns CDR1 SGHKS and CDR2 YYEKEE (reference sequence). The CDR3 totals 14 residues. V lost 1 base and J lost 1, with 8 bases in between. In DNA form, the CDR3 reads TGTGCCAGCAGCTTGAACGCGCAGAACACTGAAGCTTTCTTT. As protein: CASSLNAQNTEAFF.

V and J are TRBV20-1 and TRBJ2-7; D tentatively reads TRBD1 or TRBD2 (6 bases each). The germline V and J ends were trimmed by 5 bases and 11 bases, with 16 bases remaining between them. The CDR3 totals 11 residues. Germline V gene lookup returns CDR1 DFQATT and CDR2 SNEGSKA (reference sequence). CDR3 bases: TGCAGTGCTCCTGAGGGGGGAGCCAAGTACTTC. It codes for CSAPEGGAKYF.

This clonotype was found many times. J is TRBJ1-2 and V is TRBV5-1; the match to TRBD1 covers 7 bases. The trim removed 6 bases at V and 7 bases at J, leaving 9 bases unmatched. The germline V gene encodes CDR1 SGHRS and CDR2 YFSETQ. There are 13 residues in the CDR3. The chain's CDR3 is CASNADRDRGYTF. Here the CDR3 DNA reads TGCGCCAGCAACGCAGACAGGGATCGTGGCTACACCTTC. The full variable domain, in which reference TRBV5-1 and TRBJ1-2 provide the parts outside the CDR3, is KAGVTQTPRYLIKTRGQQVTLSCSPISGHRSVSWYQQTPGQGLQFLFEYFSETQRNKGNFPGRFSGRQFSNSRSEMNVSTLELGDSALYLCASNADRDRGYTFGSGTRLTVV.

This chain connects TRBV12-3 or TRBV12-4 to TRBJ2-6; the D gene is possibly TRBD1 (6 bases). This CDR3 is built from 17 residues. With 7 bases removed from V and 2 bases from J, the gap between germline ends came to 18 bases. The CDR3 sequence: CASTLGTIRPGANVLTF. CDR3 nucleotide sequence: TGTGCCAGCACCCTCGGGACAATCCGGCCTGGGGCCAACGTCCTGACTTTC.

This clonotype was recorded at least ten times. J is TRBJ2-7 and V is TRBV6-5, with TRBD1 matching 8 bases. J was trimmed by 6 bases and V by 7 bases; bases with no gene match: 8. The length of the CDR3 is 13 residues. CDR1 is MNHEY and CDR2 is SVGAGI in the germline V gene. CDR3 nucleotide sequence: TGTGCCAGCAACGAAAGACAGGGGCGCGAGCAGTACTTC. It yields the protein CASNERQGREQYF.

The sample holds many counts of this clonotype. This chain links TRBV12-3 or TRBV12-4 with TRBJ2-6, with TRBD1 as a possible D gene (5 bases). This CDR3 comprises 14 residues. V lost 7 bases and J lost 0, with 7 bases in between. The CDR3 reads CASIRVSGANVLTF. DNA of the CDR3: TGTGCCAGCATCAGGGTCTCTGGGGCCAACGTCCTGACTTTC.

The CDR3 loop is CSARDSGVSLYGYTF. CDR3 DNA: TGCAGTGCTAGAGATTCCGGTGTCAGCCTCTATGGCTACACCTTC. The V and J genes are TRBV20-1 and TRBJ1-2; the D is unclear. V was cut by 0 bases and J by 4 bases, with 15 bases left in between. The CDR3 contains 15 residues. Germline V gives CDR1 DFQATT, CDR2 SNEGSKA (reference sequence).

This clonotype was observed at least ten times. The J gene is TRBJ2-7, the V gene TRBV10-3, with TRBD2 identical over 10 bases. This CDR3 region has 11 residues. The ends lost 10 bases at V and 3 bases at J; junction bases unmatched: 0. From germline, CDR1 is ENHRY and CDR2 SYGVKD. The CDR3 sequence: CATSGSYEQYF. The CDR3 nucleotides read TGTGCCACTAGCGGGAGCTACGAGCAGTACTTC.

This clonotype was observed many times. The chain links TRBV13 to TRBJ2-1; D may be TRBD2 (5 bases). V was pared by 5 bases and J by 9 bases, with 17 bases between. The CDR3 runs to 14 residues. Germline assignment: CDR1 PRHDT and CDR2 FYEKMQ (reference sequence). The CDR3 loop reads CASSPRRIDPEQFF. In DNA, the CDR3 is TGTGCCAGCAGCCCCCGGAGGATTGACCCTGAGCAGTTCTTC.

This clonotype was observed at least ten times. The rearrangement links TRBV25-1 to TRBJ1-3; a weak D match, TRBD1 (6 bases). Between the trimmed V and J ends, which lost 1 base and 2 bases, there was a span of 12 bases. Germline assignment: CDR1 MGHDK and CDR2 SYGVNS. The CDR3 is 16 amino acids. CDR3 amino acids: CASSEWKAGAGNTIYF. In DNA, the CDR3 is TGTGCCAGCAGTGAATGGAAGGCAGGGGCTGGAAACACCATATATTTT.

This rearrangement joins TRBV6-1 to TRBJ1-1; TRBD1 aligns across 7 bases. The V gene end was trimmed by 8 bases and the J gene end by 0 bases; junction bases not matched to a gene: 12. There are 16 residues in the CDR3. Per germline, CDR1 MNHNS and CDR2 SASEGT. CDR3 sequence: CASLVRTGNMNTEAFF. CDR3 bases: TGTGCCAGCCTGGTGAGGACAGGCAACATGAACACTGAAGCTTTCTTT.

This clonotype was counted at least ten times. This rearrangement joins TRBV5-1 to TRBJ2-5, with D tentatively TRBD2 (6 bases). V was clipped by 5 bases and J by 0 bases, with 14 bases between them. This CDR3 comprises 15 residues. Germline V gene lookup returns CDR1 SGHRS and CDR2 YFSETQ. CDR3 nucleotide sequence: TGCGCCAGCAGTACGGGGGTCCCGTACCAAGAGACCCAGTACTTC. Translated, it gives CASSTGVPYQETQYF.